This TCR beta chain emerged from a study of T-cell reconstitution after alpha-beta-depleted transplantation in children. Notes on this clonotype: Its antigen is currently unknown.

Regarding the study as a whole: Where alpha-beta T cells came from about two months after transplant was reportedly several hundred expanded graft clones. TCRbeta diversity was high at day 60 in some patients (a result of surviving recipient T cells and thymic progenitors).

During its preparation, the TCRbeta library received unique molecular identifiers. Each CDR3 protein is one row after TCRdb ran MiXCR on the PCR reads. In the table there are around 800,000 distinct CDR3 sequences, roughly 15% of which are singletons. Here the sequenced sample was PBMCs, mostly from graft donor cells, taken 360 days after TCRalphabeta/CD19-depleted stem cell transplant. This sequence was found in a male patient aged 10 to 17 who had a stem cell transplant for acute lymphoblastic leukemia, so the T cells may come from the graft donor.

CDR3 nucleotides: TGTGCCAGCAGCCACATAGGGACTAGCGCCGCCGGGCAGAACGAGCAGTACTTC. Its translation is CASSHIGTSAAGQNEQYF. The chain is built from TRBV4-2 and TRBJ2-7, with 10 bases aligning to TRBD2. Germline-derived CDR1 and CDR2 are LGHNA and YNFKEQ. This CDR3 has 18 amino acids. J gave up 5 bases and V 3 bases, and 16 bases lay outside the gene matches.